These 2 T cell receptor beta chains originate from one sample sequenced in a study of shared clonotypes between healthy human individuals. The table came from immunoSEQ multiplex PCR; TCRdb's copy has only in-frame clones and leaves some out. Here the sample spans some 2 million clones, around 95% being singletons. Sequencing used naive CD4+ T cells sorted from blood. Specified subset: CD45RA+ positively selected. The source of these receptors is a man between 18 and 29 years old in good health.

The rearrangement joins TRBV6-1 to TRBJ1-4; possibly TRBD1 for D (5 bases). Germline assignment: CDR1 MNHNS and CDR2 SASEGT. The ends were cut back, 5 bases at V and 5 bases at J, with 12 bases in the middle. The CDR3 totals 14 residues. CDR3 in DNA: TGTGCCAGCAGTCCGGCAGGGCGAAATGAAAAACTGTTTTTT. This encodes CASSPAGRNEKLFF.

A word on this clone: A clone one base away is much larger, so this may be a read error. This sequence joins TRBV2 and TRBJ1-5; unclear D gene. Germline V gene data show CDR1 as SNHLY and CDR2 as FYNNEI. The length of the CDR3 is 13 residues. Trimming took off 5 bases at V and 1 base at J, with 6 bases between the two ends. The CDR3 coding sequence is TGTGCCAGCAGTTACGACAGCAATCAGCCCCAGCATTTT. It encodes CASSYDSNQPQHF.